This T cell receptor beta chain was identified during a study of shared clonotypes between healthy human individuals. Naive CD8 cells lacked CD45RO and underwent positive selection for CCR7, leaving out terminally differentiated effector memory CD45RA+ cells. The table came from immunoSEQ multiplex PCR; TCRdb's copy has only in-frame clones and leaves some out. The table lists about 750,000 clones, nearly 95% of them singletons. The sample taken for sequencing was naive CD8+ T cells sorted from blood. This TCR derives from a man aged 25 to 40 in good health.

DNA for the CDR3: TGTGCCAGCAGGGGAAGGGGTGATGAGCAGTTCTTC. Protein product: CASRGRGDEQFF. The gene calls are TRBV2 and TRBJ2-1, with D maybe TRBD1 (5 bases). Germline CDR1 and CDR2: SNHLY and FYNNEI. The CDR3 is 12 residues long. V was pared by 6 bases and J by 8 bases, with 11 bases between.